The 14 T cell receptor beta chains below come from one sample, sequenced in a study of blood T cell repertoires in COVID-19 (dated by TCRdb to 2020 to 2021). Libraries were prepared through the immunoSEQ multiplex PCR assay. The clones in this table, taken by TCRdb from immuneACCESS, are in-frame only. Not every clone is retained; where verified, under half of the shortfall comes from an unresolved V gene, and the cause of the rest is unknown. The sample table lists some 200,000 clones, about 84% of them with a count of one. Of the sample, around 7.4% is held by the ten largest clones. The sequencing input was PBMCs or T cells enriched from blood (not recorded which). These receptors all stem from a middle-aged woman with acute COVID-19.

This clone was recorded only once. V usage is TRBV20-1 and J usage is TRBJ2-1, with 11 positions matching TRBD2. The germline V gene encodes CDR1 DFQATT and CDR2 SNEGSKA (reference sequence). CDR3 length equals 11 residues. Trimming removed 5 bases from V and 12 bases from J; junction bases left unmatched: 3. The CDR3: CSAGTSGLQFF. In DNA, the CDR3 is TGCAGTGCTGGGACTAGCGGCCTGCAGTTCTTC.

The chain recombines TRBV30 with TRBJ1-4; D is possibly TRBD1 (5 bases). The CDR3 covers 14 residues. V was trimmed by 5 bases and J by 7 bases, leaving 17 bases between them. CDR1 is GTSNPN and CDR2 is SVGIG in the germline V gene (reference sequence). DNA of the CDR3: TGTGCCTGGGGGTTCGGAGGGGCAGTTGAAAAACTGTTTTTT. Translated: CAWGFGGAVEKLFF. Full variable domain (rest looked up from reference TRBV30 and TRBJ1-4): SQTIHQWPATLVQPVGSPLSLECTVEGTSNPNLYWYRQAAGRGLQLLFYSVGIGQISSEVPQNLSASRPQDRQFILSSKKLLLSDSGFYLCAWGFGGAVEKLFFGSGTQLSVL.

V is TRBV11-2 and J is TRBJ1-1; unclear D gene. Germline V gene sequence: CDR1 SGHAT, CDR2 FQNNGV. Deletions cut 8 bases from V and 3 bases from J, with 10 bases between. This CDR3 spans 12 amino acids. This chain's CDR3 is CASSPPYTEAFF. CDR3 coding DNA: TGTGCCAGCTCTCCTCCGTACACTGAAGCTTTCTTT.

The chain carries TRBV6-5 and TRBJ2-5, with D hard to call. Trimming pared 2 bases from V and 2 bases from J, leaving 6 bases between. The CDR3 loop spans 13 amino acids. Germline V lookup: CDR1 MNHEY, CDR2 SVGAGI. The CDR3 DNA is TGTGCCAGCAGTTACGGGCCGCAAGAGACCCAGTACTTC. This encodes CASSYGPQETQYF.

The chain couples TRBV6-1 to TRBJ2-3, with 8 bases lining up with TRBD2. V trimming: 4 bases; J trimming: 7 bases; junction bases outside the gene matches: 13. Germline V gene data show CDR1 as MNHNS and CDR2 as SASEGT. The CDR3 sequence is 16 residues long. The CDR3 region has the DNA TGTGCCAGCAGTGTAAGGGGACTAGGAACTGGGAATACGCAGTATTTT. Its protein is CASSVRGLGTGNTQYF.

V is TRBV30 and J is TRBJ2-7; TRBD1 is a possible D gene (6 bases). Germline V gene sequence: CDR1 GTSNPN, CDR2 SVGIG (reference sequence). The CDR3 consists of 14 residues. The germline V and J ends were trimmed by 4 bases and 6 bases, with 19 bases remaining between them. The CDR3 protein is CAWTPRGSLSEQYF. The CDR3, as DNA: TGTGCCTGGACCCCCAGGGGATCACTAAGCGAGCAGTACTTC.

This clone was counted between two and nine times. The CDR3 DNA reads TGTGCCAGCAGCTTAGCGCAGGGCCCCAGCTCCTACGAGCAGTACTTC. It yields the protein CASSLAQGPSSYEQYF. This chain links TRBV7-9 with TRBJ2-7; D perhaps matches TRBD1 (5 bases). This CDR3 contains 16 residues. V was shortened by 0 bases and J by 0 bases, with 12 bases between the two germline ends. Germline lookup yields CDR1 SEHNR and CDR2 FQNEAQ (reference sequence).

This chain connects TRBV11-3 to TRBJ2-7, with D maybe TRBD1 (6 bases). The CDR3 length is 15 residues. Germline V gives CDR1 SGHNT, CDR2 YENEEA. V gave up 4 bases and J gave up 6 bases, with 19 bases separating them. CDR3 protein: CASSSGTNLLGEQYF. CDR3 sequence (DNA): TGTGCCAGCAGCTCCGGGACAAACCTTTTGGGCGAGCAGTACTTC.

In its sample, this clone was seen a few times. This same CDR3 is encoded by further DNA sequences in the sample. This sequence joins TRBV29-1 and TRBJ1-2; 8 bases match TRBD1. Looked up from germline, CDR1 is SQVTM and CDR2 is ANQGSEA. Trimming removed 6 bases from V and 8 bases from J; junction bases left unmatched: 14. The CDR3 contains 14 residues. Here the CDR3 DNA reads TGCAGCGTGGGGGGGGCCGACAGGGGTAGGGGCTACACCTTC. Amino acid sequence: CSVGGADRGRGYTF.

The chain employs TRBV19 and TRBJ2-3; D might be TRBD2 (7 bases). V was trimmed by 5 bases and J by 4 bases, leaving 13 bases between them. Per the germline V gene, CDR1 is LNHDA and CDR2 is SQIVND (reference sequence). This CDR3 spans 14 amino acids. CDR3: CASSAYGGPDTQYF. The CDR3 DNA is TGTGCCAGTAGTGCCTACGGGGGGCCAGATACGCAGTATTTT.

CDR3 loop: CASRSGGETYEQYF. The CDR3 nucleotides are TGTGCCAGCAGGTCCGGGGGGGAAACCTACGAGCAGTACTTC. The rearrangement uses TRBV27 and TRBJ2-7, with 8 bases that match TRBD2. Trimming took 6 bases from V and 2 from J; bases not matched to a gene: 6. Germline CDR1 and CDR2: MNHEY and SMNVEV (reference sequence). The CDR3 length is 14 residues.

This chain uses TRBV11-2 with TRBJ2-4; D possibly corresponds to TRBD1 (5 bases). Trimming pared 5 bases from V and 6 bases from J, leaving 20 bases between. The CDR3 covers 16 residues. Germline V gives CDR1 SGHAT, CDR2 FQNNGV. Written as DNA, the CDR3 is TGTGCCAGCAGCCGACGAAAAAGTAGCCAGGGAAACATTCAGTACTTC. Translating it yields CASSRRKSSQGNIQYF.

CDR3 nucleotide sequence: TGTGCCAGCAGCCCAGGAGGAGTTAAGGGGGCGACTGAAGCTTTCTTT. Translating it yields CASSPGGVKGATEAFF. The chain recombines TRBV11-3 with TRBJ1-1, with 7 bases that match TRBD1. Looked up from germline, CDR1 is SGHNT and CDR2 is YENEEA. V was clipped by 5 bases and J by 5 bases; unmatched bases: 14. The CDR3 totals 16 residues.

V gene TRBV7-3 combines with J gene TRBJ2-1; TRBD1 might be the D (7 bases). Germline loops: CDR1 SGHTA, CDR2 FQGTGA. CDR3 length: 17 residues. V lost 4 bases to trimming and J lost 3 bases, with 19 bases between them. DNA of the CDR3: TGTGCCAGCAGCTCAAAGGGCGGAGGGGGCGGCTACAATGAGCAGTTCTTC. It is translated as CASSSKGGGGGYNEQFF.